The next 32 T cell receptor beta chains were all read from a single sample in a study of cytomegalovirus exposure and HLA in healthy donors. Amplification used 60 Vbeta primers and 13 Jbeta primers. TCRdb's table, derived via immunoSEQ multiplex PCR, lists solely in-frame clones and lacks some. This sample has about 85,000 clones, with more than 60% found just once. Material: PBMCs. The origin of the receptors is a boy aged 5-17 years in good health and CMV-seronegative.

The chain employs TRBV28 and TRBJ2-1; D perhaps matches TRBD2 (6 bases). CDR1 is MDHEN and CDR2 is SYDVKM in the germline V gene. Between the trimmed V and J ends, which lost 1 base and 14 bases, there was a span of 21 bases. The CDR3 consists of 15 residues. CDR3 coding DNA: TGTGCCAGCAGTTTATTAACTTCCTCAGGTGCGGGGAAGTTCTTC. Its protein is CASSLLTSSGAGKFF.

J is TRBJ1-6 and V is TRBV5-4, with TRBD1 matching 7 bases. This CDR3 spans 15 amino acids. CDR1 SGHNT and CDR2 YYREEE come from the germline V gene (reference sequence). V shed 2 bases and J 7 bases; nucleotides not matched to a gene: 6. The CDR3 DNA is TGTGCCAGCAGCTTTCACCCGGGACAGAATTCACCCCTCCACTTT. It codes for CASSFHPGQNSPLHF.

The chain uses TRBV6-5 and TRBJ2-7, with D maybe TRBD2 (7 bases). From germline, CDR1 is MNHEY and CDR2 SVGAGI. The CDR3 runs to 14 residues. The ends were cut back, 5 bases at V and 2 bases at J, with 13 bases in the middle. The CDR3: CASSGGGHTYEQYF. As DNA, the CDR3 is TGTGCCAGCAGTGGGGGGGGGCACACCTACGAGCAGTACTTC.

The CDR3 here is CASSFRDDYTF. CDR3 DNA sequence: TGTGCCAGCAGTTTCAGGGATGACTACACCTTC. The V gene is TRBV28, the J gene TRBJ1-2; TRBD1 might be the D (5 bases). The CDR3 loop spans 11 amino acids. The V end lost 3 bases, the J end lost 10 bases, and 9 bases lay between the germline ends. Germline loops: CDR1 MDHEN, CDR2 SYDVKM.

This clone has a handful of counts. The genes are TRBV28 and TRBJ2-7, with D perhaps matching TRBD1 (6 bases). This CDR3 contains 15 residues. V gave up 5 bases and J gave up 0 bases, with 14 bases separating them. The germline CDR1 and CDR2 sequences are MDHEN and SYDVKM. This CDR3 is CASSPPLTGSYEQYF. The DNA for the CDR3 is TGTGCCAGCAGTCCCCCTCTGACAGGCTCCTACGAGCAGTACTTC.

The V and J genes are TRBV28 and TRBJ2-1, with no clear D. V shed 3 bases and J shed 7 bases, with 4 bases lying between them. CDR3 length: 11 residues. Germline-derived CDR1 and CDR2 are MDHEN and SYDVKM. The CDR3 DNA sequence: TGTGCCAGCAGTTTCCGGAATGAGCAGTTCTTC. Translated: CASSFRNEQFF.

This chain links TRBV10-3 with TRBJ1-2, with D possibly matching TRBD1 (5 bases). Germline V lookup: CDR1 ENHRY, CDR2 SYGVKD. Between the trimmed V and J ends, which lost 3 bases and 4 bases, there was a span of 15 bases. This CDR3 is built from 15 residues. The CDR3 nucleotides read TGTGCCATCAGTGACCCAGACATCGGGGGCTATGGCTACACCTTC. This translates into CAISDPDIGGYGYTF.

The chain joins TRBV4-1 to TRBJ1-1; D is undetermined. This CDR3 comprises 12 residues. The germline V and J ends were trimmed by 4 bases and 1 base, with 4 bases remaining between them. Germline V gene sequence: CDR1 MGHRA, CDR2 YSYEKL. CDR3 sequence (DNA): TGCGCCAGCAGCCGCGGGAACACTGAAGCTTTCTTT. The encoded protein is CASSRGNTEAFF.

The V call is TRBV9, the J call TRBJ1-1, with D uncertain. The CDR3 has 13 residues. Germline V gene lookup returns CDR1 SGDLS and CDR2 YYNGEE. Trimming removed 4 bases at V and 8 bases at J, with 15 bases between. This CDR3 is CASSSNPRQEAFF. The CDR3 DNA is TGTGCCAGCAGCTCCAACCCCAGGCAAGAAGCTTTCTTT.

J is TRBJ2-7 and V is TRBV12-5; the match to TRBD1 covers 9 bases. Germline V gives CDR1 LGHNT, CDR2 FRNRAP. Germline trimming cut 3 bases from V and 10 bases from J; bases unmatched to any gene: 10. This CDR3 has 14 residues. The chain's CDR3 is CASGFEGQGGYQYF. CDR3 sequence (DNA): TGTGCTAGTGGTTTTGAGGGACAGGGCGGTTATCAGTACTTC.

The chain joins TRBV9 to TRBJ1-1; D is perhaps TRBD1 (6 bases). The CDR3 spans 13 residues. With 3 bases removed from V and 8 bases from J, the gap between germline ends came to 14 bases. Germline CDR1 and CDR2: SGDLS and YYNGEE. The CDR3, as DNA: TGTGCCAGCAGCGCAGGGGTGGTGGGGGAAGCTTTCTTT. Translating it yields CASSAGVVGEAFF.

The rearrangement links TRBV7-2 to TRBJ1-1, with 7 bases fitting TRBD1. V dropped 5 bases and J dropped 0; count of bases not matched to a gene: 6. This CDR3 region has 15 residues. CDR1 and CDR2 (germline): SGHTA, FQGNSA. In nucleotides, the CDR3 is TGTGCCAGCAGCCGGGGACAGACCATGAACACTGAAGCTTTCTTT. Encoded protein: CASSRGQTMNTEAFF.

V is TRBV5-6 and J is TRBJ2-1; tentatively, D is TRBD1 (5 bases). CDR1 and CDR2 from the germline V gene are SGHDT and YYEEEE. V gave up 1 base and J gave up 10 bases, with 6 bases separating them. This CDR3 has 11 amino acids. As DNA, the CDR3 is TGTGCCAGCAGCTTGTACAGGGAGCAGTTCTTC. It yields the protein CASSLYREQFF.

This chain links TRBV7-2 with TRBJ2-3; D remains unclear. Germline-derived CDR1 and CDR2 are SGHTA and FQGNSA. V was shortened by 1 base and J by 2 bases, with 7 bases between the two germline ends. The CDR3 extends over 14 amino acids. The CDR3 is CASSLGYLTDTQYF. The CDR3 DNA follows: TGTGCCAGCAGCTTAGGCTACCTCACAGATACGCAGTATTTT.

The chain uses TRBV18 and TRBJ1-1; 8 bases line up with TRBD1. Trimming took 3 bases from V and 4 from J; bases not matched to a gene: 4. Germline V gene data show CDR1 as KGHSH and CDR2 as LQKENI. The length of the CDR3 is 14 residues. The CDR3 loop is CASSPDRASTEAFF. The CDR3 DNA reads TGTGCCAGCTCACCGGACAGGGCGAGCACTGAAGCTTTCTTT. Looking up the rest from reference TRBV18 and TRBJ1-1 gives the full variable domain: NAGVMQNPRHLVRRRGQEARLRCSPMKGHSHVYWYRQLPEEGLKFMVYLQKENIIDESGMPKERFSAEFPKEGPSILRIQQVVRGDSAAYFCASSPDRASTEAFFGQGTRLTVV.

This clone has just a few counts. This rearrangement joins TRBV28 to TRBJ1-1, with no clear D. V was pared by 5 bases and J by 0 bases, with 10 bases between. This CDR3 contains 14 residues. Germline V gene sequence: CDR1 MDHEN, CDR2 SYDVKM. CDR3 bases: TGTGCCAGCAGTCCCCAGGCATTGAACACTGAAGCTTTCTTT. Translated: CASSPQALNTEAFF.

The V and J genes are TRBV19 and TRBJ2-3, with 7 bases lining up with TRBD1. The CDR3 length is 13 residues. CDR1 is LNHDA and CDR2 is SQIVND in the germline V gene (reference sequence). J lost 2 bases, V lost 7 bases, and 3 bases had no gene match. The CDR3 is CASNTGDTDTQYF. In DNA form, the CDR3 reads TGTGCCAGTAATACAGGGGACACAGATACGCAGTATTTT.

The chain joins TRBV5-4 to TRBJ1-3, with D tentatively TRBD1 (5 bases). V was pared by 4 bases and J by 0 bases, with 11 bases between. Germline V gene lookup returns CDR1 SGHNT and CDR2 YYREEE (reference sequence). CDR3 length equals 15 residues. The CDR3 sequence is CASSQTGHSGNTIYF. In DNA form, the CDR3 reads TGTGCCAGCAGCCAAACCGGACACTCTGGAAACACCATATATTTT.

As DNA, the CDR3 is TGTGCCTGGAGTGGCCTAGCGGGATTTGAGCAGTTCTTC. Translated, it gives CAWSGLAGFEQFF. J is TRBJ2-1 and V is TRBV30, with 9 nucleotides matching TRBD2. CDR1 GTSNPN and CDR2 SVGIG come from the germline V gene (reference sequence). The CDR3 extends over 13 amino acids. After removal of 1 base from V and 9 bases from J, the junction contained 4 bases not matched to a gene.

This chain links TRBV7-9 with TRBJ2-7; D is unclear. V lost 5 bases and J lost 0, with 11 bases in between. In germline, CDR1 is SEHNR, CDR2 FQNEAQ (reference sequence). CDR3 length: 14 residues. CDR3 DNA: TGTGCCAGCAGCCCGGTGATCGGCTCCTACGAGCAGTACTTC. It yields the protein CASSPVIGSYEQYF.

The chain combines TRBV7-9 with TRBJ2-3; 14 bases match TRBD2. The V segment lost 3 bases and the J segment 6 bases; nucleotides outside the gene matches: 5. Germline lookup yields CDR1 SEHNR and CDR2 FQNEAQ (reference sequence). This CDR3 is 16 amino acids long. In DNA form, the CDR3 reads TGTGCCAGCAGCTTGAGGACTAGCGGGAGGACGGATACGCAGTATTTT. Translated: CASSLRTSGRTDTQYF.

The rearrangement links TRBV9 to TRBJ2-1; 8 nucleotides line up with TRBD1. Losses at the gene ends were 3 bases for V and 2 bases for J; bases not matched to a gene: 4. The germline CDR1 and CDR2 sequences are SGDLS and YYNGEE. The CDR3 is made up of 15 amino acids. The DNA for the CDR3 is TGTGCCAGCAGCGCTCAGGACAGGGCCTACAATGAGCAGTTCTTC. This encodes CASSAQDRAYNEQFF.

This clone was observed a single time. V usage is TRBV19 and J usage is TRBJ2-5; 9 bases align to TRBD1. Trimming cost V 7 bases and J 4 bases; bases outside gene matches: 4. Germline assignment: CDR1 LNHDA and CDR2 SQIVND (reference sequence). This CDR3 is built from 13 residues. In nucleotides, the CDR3 is TGTGCCAGTACCGCGGACAGGGGAGAGACCCAGTACTTC. Translating gives CASTADRGETQYF.

This chain joins TRBV7-9 and TRBJ2-5, with TRBD2 matching over 8 bases. The V gene's germline CDR1 is SEHNR and CDR2 FQNEAQ (reference sequence). V lost 5 bases to trimming and J lost 5 bases; unmatched junction nucleotides: 13. This CDR3 comprises 16 residues. In DNA form, the CDR3 reads TGTGCCAGCAGCCCCCGGGGAGCGGGGGTAGTGGAGACCCAGTACTTC. It yields the protein CASSPRGAGVVETQYF.

The CDR3 coding sequence is TGTGCCAGCAGTCATGACAGGGGGCAACGAGAAAAACTGTTTTTT. Amino acids: CASSHDRGQREKLFF. The rearrangement joins TRBV6-5 to TRBJ1-4, with TRBD1 matching over 10 bases. Germline V gene sequence: CDR1 MNHEY, CDR2 SVGAGI. The CDR3 sequence is 15 residues long. With V trimmed by 5 bases and J by 8 bases, 8 bases remained unmatched.

The CDR3 nucleotides are TGTGCCTGGAGTCCACGCTACAGGGGGCCGGGGAACACTGAAGCTTTCTTT. This codes for CAWSPRYRGPGNTEAFF. The rearrangement joins TRBV30 to TRBJ1-1, with 9 bases fitting TRBD1. Germline V gene data show CDR1 as GTSNPN and CDR2 as SVGIG (reference sequence). The CDR3 is made up of 17 amino acids. The junction had 11 bases not matched to a gene; V was cut back by 2 bases and J by 1 base.

This clone was found once. CDR3 sequence reads: CASSPSAVNYGYTF. CDR3 nucleotide sequence: TGTGCCAGCTCACCCAGTGCAGTTAACTATGGCTACACCTTC. The genes are TRBV18 and TRBJ1-2, with D unresolved. The germline V gene encodes CDR1 KGHSH and CDR2 LQKENI. This CDR3 region has 14 residues. V shed 3 bases and J shed 1 base, with 9 bases lying between them.

The J gene is TRBJ2-5, the V gene TRBV7-9; TRBD2 is a possible D gene (6 bases). The V end was cut by 5 bases, the J end by 5 bases, with 12 bases between. The CDR3 is 13 residues long. Germline CDR1 SEHNR, CDR2 FQNEAQ (reference sequence). The CDR3 loop reads CASSLTRGETQYF. The CDR3 nucleotides are TGTGCCAGCAGCCTAACGCGGGGCGAGACCCAGTACTTC.

The chain employs TRBV14 and TRBJ1-1; D is possibly TRBD1 (6 bases). V lost 4 bases and J 1 base, leaving 10 bases between the germline ends. This CDR3 region has 14 residues. Per germline, CDR1 SGHDN and CDR2 FVKESK. The CDR3 DNA sequence: TGTGCCAGCAGCCTCGTCAGGGGGAACACTGAAGCTTTCTTT. As protein: CASSLVRGNTEAFF.

This clone has only a few counts. The CDR3 is CAWSVVPGDGYTF. CDR3 DNA sequence: TGTGCCTGGAGTGTAGTGCCAGGGGACGGCTACACCTTC. The chain is built from TRBV30 and TRBJ1-2; D is perhaps TRBD1 (6 bases). V lost 0 bases and J 8 bases, leaving 13 bases between the germline ends. The germline V gene has CDR1 GTSNPN and CDR2 SVGIG (reference sequence). This CDR3 region has 13 residues.

The V call is TRBV28, the J call TRBJ1-5, with 7 bases aligning to TRBD1. There are 14 residues in the CDR3. Germline loops: CDR1 MDHEN, CDR2 SYDVKM. V shed 5 bases and J 4 bases; nucleotides not matched to a gene: 5. The CDR3 here is CASSGDRENQPQHF. The DNA for the CDR3 is TGTGCCAGCAGTGGTGACAGGGAAAATCAGCCCCAGCATTTT.

This chain joins TRBV28 and TRBJ1-1; D is unclear. This CDR3 spans 13 amino acids. CDR1 is MDHEN, CDR2 SYDVKM, per germline. Trimming removed 7 bases from V and 6 bases from J, with 15 bases in between. The DNA of the CDR3 is TGTGCCAGCATGTATTCATTGGGCGCTGAAGCTTTCTTT. It codes for CASMYSLGAEAFF.